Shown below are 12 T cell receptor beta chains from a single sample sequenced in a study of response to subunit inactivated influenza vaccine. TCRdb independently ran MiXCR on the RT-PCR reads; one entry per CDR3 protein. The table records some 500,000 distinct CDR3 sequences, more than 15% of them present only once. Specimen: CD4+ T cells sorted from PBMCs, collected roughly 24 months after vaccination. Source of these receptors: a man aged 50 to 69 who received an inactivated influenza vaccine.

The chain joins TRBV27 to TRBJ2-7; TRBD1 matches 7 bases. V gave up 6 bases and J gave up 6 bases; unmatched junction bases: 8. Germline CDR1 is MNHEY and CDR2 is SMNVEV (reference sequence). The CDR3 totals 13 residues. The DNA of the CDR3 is TGTGCCAGCAGACGACAGGGTTCGGTCGAGCAGTACTTC. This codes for CASRRQGSVEQYF.

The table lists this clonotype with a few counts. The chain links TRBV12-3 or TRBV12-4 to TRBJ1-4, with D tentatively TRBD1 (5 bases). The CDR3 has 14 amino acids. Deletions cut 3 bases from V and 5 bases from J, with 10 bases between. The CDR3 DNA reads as TGTGCCAGCAGTTTTGGGGCCGGGAATGAAAAACTGTTTTTT. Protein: CASSFGAGNEKLFF.

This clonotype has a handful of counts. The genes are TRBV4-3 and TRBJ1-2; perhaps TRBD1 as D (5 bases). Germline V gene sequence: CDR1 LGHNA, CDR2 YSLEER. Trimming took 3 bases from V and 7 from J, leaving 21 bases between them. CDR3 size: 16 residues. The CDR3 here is CASSQRAGGTGGGYTF. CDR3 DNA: TGCGCCAGCAGCCAGCGCGCCGGGGGAACTGGGGGTGGCTACACCTTC.

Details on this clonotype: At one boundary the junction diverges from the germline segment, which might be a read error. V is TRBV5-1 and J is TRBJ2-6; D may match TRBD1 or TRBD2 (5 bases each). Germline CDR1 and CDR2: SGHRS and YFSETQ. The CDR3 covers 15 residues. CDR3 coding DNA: TGCGCCAGCAGCCCTCAGGGACCTGGGGCCAAGGTCCTGACTTTC. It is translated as CASSPQGPGAKVLTF.

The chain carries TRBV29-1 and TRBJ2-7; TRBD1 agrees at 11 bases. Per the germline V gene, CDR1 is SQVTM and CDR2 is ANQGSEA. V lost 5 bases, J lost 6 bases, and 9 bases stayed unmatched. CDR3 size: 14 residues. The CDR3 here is CSVFTLGQGGEQYF. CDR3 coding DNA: TGCAGCGTTTTCACCTTGGGACAGGGGGGCGAGCAGTACTTC.

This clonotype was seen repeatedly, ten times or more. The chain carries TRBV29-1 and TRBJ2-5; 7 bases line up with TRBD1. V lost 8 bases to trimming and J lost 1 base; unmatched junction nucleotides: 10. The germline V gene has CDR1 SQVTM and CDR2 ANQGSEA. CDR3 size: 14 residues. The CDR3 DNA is TGCAGCTCACGCAGGGGGAACGGCCAAGAGACCCAGTACTTC. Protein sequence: CSSRRGNGQETQYF.

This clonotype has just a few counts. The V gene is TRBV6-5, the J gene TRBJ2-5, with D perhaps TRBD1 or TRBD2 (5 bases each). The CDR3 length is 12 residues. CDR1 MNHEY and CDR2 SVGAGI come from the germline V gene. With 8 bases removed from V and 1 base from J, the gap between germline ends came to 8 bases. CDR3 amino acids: CASGGRQETQYF. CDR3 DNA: TGTGCCAGCGGGGGACGCCAAGAGACCCAGTACTTC.

This CDR3 is CSARPSGGRYGYTF. The CDR3 DNA is TGCAGTGCTAGACCTTCTGGGGGGCGGTATGGCTACACCTTC. V gene TRBV20-1 combines with J gene TRBJ1-2; D perhaps matches TRBD1 (6 bases). Germline V CDR1 and CDR2: DFQATT, SNEGSKA (reference sequence). The CDR3 is 14 amino acids. Trimming shortened V by 2 bases and J by 5 bases, and 15 bases separated the two germline ends.

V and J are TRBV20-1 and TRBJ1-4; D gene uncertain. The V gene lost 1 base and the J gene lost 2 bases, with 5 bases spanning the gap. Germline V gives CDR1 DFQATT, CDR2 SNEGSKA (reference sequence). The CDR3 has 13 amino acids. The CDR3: CSARAVTNEKLFF. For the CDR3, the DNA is TGCAGTGCTAGAGCTGTCACTAATGAAAAACTGTTTTTT.

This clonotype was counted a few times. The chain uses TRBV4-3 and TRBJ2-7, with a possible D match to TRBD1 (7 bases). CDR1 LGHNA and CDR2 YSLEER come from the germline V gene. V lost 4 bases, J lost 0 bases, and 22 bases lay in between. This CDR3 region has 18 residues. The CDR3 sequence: CASSRHEGGGLTSYEQYF. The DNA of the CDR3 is TGCGCCAGCAGCCGGCACGAAGGAGGGGGCTTAACCTCCTACGAGCAGTACTTC.

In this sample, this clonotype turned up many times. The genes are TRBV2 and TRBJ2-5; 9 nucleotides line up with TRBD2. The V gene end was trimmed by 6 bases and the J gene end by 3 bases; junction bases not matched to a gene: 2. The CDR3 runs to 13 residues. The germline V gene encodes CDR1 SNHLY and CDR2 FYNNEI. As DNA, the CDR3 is TGTGCCAGCAGAAGACTAGCGGAAGAGACCCAGTACTTC. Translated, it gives CASRRLAEETQYF.

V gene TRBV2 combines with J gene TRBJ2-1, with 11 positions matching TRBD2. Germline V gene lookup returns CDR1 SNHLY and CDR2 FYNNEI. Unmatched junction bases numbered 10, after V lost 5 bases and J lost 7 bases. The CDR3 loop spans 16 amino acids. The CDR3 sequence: CASSTQLAGVMNEQFF. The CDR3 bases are TGTGCCAGCAGTACTCAACTAGCGGGAGTAATGAATGAGCAGTTCTTC.